The 3 T cell receptor beta chains below were found in one sample sequenced in a study of blood T cells in healthy people across ages. Together with a sample-barcoded 5' primer, a J-beta primer mix was included in a second PCR lasting about 6 to 11 cycles. TCRdb passed the 5' RACE reads through MiXCR, listing each CDR3 protein once. The sample has about 1.4 million distinct CDR3 sequences, approximately 63% seen once; the top ten hold roughly 6.3%. Sequenced input: blood. The receptor set was obtained from a man younger than 35 in good health.

The chain carries TRBV5-1 and TRBJ2-5; 14 bases agree with TRBD2. J was trimmed by 1 base and V by 6 bases; bases with no gene match: 17. Germline-derived CDR1 and CDR2 are SGHRS and YFSETQ. The CDR3 spans 20 residues. The CDR3 spells CASTTLRLAGGPSSQETQYF. CDR3 in DNA: TGCGCCAGCACCACTCTGAGACTAGCGGGAGGGCCATCATCCCAAGAGACCCAGTACTTC. The full variable domain, with the rest looked up from reference TRBV5-1 and TRBJ2-5, is KAGVTQTPRYLIKTRGQQVTLSCSPISGHRSVSWYQQTPGQGLQFLFEYFSETQRNKGNFPGRFSGRQFSNSRSEMNVSTLELGDSALYLCASTTLRLAGGPSSQETQYFGPGTRLLVL.

The J gene is TRBJ2-1, the V gene TRBV30; D unclear. V was trimmed by 0 bases and J by 7 bases, leaving 16 bases between them. Germline V gene lookup returns CDR1 GTSNPN and CDR2 SVGIG (reference sequence). This CDR3 region has 15 residues. CDR3 protein: CAWSVMASRSNEQFF. The CDR3 nucleotides are TGTGCCTGGAGTGTCATGGCTAGTCGGTCTAATGAGCAGTTCTTC.

V and J are TRBV7-2 and TRBJ2-5, with TRBD2 matching 9 bases. The CDR3 runs 18 residues. After removal of 2 bases from V and 1 base from J, the junction contained 11 bases not matched to a gene. CDR1 is SGHTA and CDR2 is FQGNSA in the germline V gene. This CDR3 reads CASSLYPAGGGGQETQYF. As DNA, the CDR3 is TGTGCCAGCAGCTTATATCCAGCGGGAGGAGGGGGCCAAGAGACCCAGTACTTC.